This T cell receptor beta chain emerged from a study of blood T cell repertoires in COVID-19. Overall study context: The samples span acute and convalescent COVID-19 from the United States, Italy and Spain. PBMCs, B-cell-depleted T cells, or T cells were the source of the cDNA or gDNA that made up the material.

The authors' processing: The authors estimated nucleated cell counts from reference gene primer amplification. The assay was immunoSEQ multiplex PCR, and TCRdb's table has in-frame clones only and misses some. V and J calls and clone size are given by that table; D and trimming were obtained from the DNA. The sample holds 200,000 or so clones, about 88% seen once. From germline, CDR1 is MDHEN and CDR2 SYDVKM. This CDR3 is 15 amino acids long. Unmatched junction bases numbered 10, after V lost 5 bases and J lost 4 bases. The TCR sequence derives from a man aged 35 to 55 with active or convalescent COVID-19. The chain employs TRBV28 and TRBJ2-7, with 8 nucleotides matching TRBD1. The sequenced sample was peripheral blood. The CDR3 sequence is CASSIHRDRLYEQYF. The DNA for the CDR3 is TGTGCCAGCAGTATCCATCGGGACAGGCTATACGAGCAGTACTTC. The whole variable domain, remainder taken from reference TRBV28 and TRBJ2-7, is DVKVTQSSRYLVKRTGEKVFLECVQDMDHENMFWYRQDPGLGLRLIYFSYDVKMKEKGDIPEGYSVSREKKERFSLILESASTNQTSMYLCASSIHRDRLYEQYFGPGTRLTVT.